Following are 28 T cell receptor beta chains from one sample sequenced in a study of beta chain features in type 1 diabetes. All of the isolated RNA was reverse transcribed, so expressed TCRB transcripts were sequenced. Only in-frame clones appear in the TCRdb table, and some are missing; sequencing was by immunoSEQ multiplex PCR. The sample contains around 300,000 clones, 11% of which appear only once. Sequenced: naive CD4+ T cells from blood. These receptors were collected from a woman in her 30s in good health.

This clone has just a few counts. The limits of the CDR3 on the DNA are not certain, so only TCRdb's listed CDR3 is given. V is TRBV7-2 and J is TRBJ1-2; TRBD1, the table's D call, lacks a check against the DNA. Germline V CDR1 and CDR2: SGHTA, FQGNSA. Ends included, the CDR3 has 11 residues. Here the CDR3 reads CASSLVGSGIF.

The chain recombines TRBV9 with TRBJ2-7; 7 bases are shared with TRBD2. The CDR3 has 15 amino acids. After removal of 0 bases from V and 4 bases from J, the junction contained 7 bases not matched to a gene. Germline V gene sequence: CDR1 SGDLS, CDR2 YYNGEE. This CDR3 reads CASSVGGRAGYEQYF. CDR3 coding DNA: TGTGCCAGCAGCGTAGGTGGGAGGGCCGGGTACGAGCAGTACTTC.

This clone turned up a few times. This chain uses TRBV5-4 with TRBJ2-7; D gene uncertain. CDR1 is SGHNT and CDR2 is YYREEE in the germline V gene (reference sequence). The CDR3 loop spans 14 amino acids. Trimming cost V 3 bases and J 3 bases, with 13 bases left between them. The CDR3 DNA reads TGTGCCAGCAGCTCTGAGACGGGTGGCTACGAGCAGTACTTC. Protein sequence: CASSSETGGYEQYF.

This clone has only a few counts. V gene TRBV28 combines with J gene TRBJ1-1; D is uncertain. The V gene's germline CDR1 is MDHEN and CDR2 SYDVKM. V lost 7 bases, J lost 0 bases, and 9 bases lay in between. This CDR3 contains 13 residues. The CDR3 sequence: CASNRELNTEAFF. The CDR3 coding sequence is TGTGCCAGCAACCGAGAGTTGAACACTGAAGCTTTCTTT.

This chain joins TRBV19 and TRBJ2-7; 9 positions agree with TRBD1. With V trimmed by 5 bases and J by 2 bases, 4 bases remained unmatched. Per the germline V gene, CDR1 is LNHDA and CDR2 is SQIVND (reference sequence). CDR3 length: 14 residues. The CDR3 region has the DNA TGTGCCAGTAGTTGGGGACAGGGTCCCTACGAGCAGTACTTC. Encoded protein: CASSWGQGPYEQYF.

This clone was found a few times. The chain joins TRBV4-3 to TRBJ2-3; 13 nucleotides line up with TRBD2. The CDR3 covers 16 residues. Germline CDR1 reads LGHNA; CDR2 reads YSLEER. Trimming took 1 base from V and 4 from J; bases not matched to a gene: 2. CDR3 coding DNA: TGCGCCAGCAGCCAAGCCGGGACTAGCGGGGCAGATACGCAGTATTTT. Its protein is CASSQAGTSGADTQYF.

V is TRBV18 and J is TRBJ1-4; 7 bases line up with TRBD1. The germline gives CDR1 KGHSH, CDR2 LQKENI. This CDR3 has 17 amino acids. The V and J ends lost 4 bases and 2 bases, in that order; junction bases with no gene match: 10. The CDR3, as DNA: TGTGCCAGCTCACGGACAGGACAAAGGTCGACTAATGAAAAACTGTTTTTT. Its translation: CASSRTGQRSTNEKLFF.

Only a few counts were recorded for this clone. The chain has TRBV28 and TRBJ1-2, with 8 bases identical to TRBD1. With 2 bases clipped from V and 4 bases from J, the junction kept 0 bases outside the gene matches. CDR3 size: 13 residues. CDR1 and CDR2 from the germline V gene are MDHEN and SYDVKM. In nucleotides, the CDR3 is TGTGCCAGCAGTTTAACAGGGGGCTATGGCTACACCTTC. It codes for CASSLTGGYGYTF.

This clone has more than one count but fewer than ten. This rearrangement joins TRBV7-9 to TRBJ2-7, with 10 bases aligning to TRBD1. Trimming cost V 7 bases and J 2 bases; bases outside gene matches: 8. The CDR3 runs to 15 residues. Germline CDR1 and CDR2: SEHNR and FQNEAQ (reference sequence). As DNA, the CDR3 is TGTGCCAGCACGAACCCGGGACAGGGGACCTACGAGCAGTACTTC. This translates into CASTNPGQGTYEQYF. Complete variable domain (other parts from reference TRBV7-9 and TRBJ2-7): DTGVSQNPRHKITKRGQNVTFRCDPISEHNRLYWYRQTLGQGPEFLTYFQNEAQLEKSRLLSDRFSAERPKGSFSTLEIQRTEQGDSAMYLCASTNPGQGTYEQYFGPGTRLTVT.

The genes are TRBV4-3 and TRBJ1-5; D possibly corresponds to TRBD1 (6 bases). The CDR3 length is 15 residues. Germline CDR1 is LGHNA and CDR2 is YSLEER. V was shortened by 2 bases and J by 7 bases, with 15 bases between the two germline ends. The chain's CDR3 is CASSQRPGAGQPQHF. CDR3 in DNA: TGCGCCAGCAGCCAAAGACCAGGGGCAGGACAGCCCCAGCATTTT.

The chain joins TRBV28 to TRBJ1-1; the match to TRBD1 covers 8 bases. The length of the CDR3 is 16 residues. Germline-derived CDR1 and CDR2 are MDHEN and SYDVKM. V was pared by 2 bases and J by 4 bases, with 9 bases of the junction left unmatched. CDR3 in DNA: TGTGCCAGCAGTTTACCCCCGGGACAGGACCGCACTGAAGCTTTCTTT. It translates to CASSLPPGQDRTEAFF. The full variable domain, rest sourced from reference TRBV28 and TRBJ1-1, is DVKVTQSSRYLVKRTGEKVFLECVQDMDHENMFWYRQDPGLGLRLIYFSYDVKMKEKGDIPEGYSVSREKKERFSLILESASTNQTSMYLCASSLPPGQDRTEAFFGQGTRLTVV.

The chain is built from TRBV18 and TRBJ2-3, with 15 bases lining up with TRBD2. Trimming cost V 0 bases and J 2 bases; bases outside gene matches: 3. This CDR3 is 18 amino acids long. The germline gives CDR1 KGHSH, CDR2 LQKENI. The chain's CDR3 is CASSPPGLAGGFTDTQYF. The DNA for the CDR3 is TGTGCCAGCTCACCACCCGGACTAGCGGGAGGGTTCACAGATACGCAGTATTTT.

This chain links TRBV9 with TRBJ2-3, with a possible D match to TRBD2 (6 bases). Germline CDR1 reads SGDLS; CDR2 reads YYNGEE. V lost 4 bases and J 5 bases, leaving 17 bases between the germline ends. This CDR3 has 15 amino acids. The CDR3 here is CASSSSGLTGDTQYF. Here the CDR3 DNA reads TGTGCCAGCAGCTCGTCGGGACTGACGGGAGATACGCAGTATTTT.

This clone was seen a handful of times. This CDR3 is CASSLPQGFYGYTF. For the CDR3, the DNA is TGTGCCAGCAGTTTGCCACAGGGGTTCTATGGCTACACCTTC. V usage is TRBV28 and J usage is TRBJ1-2, with 7 bases aligning to TRBD1. V trimming: 3 bases; J trimming: 4 bases; junction bases outside the gene matches: 5. The CDR3 has 14 amino acids. Per germline, CDR1 MDHEN and CDR2 SYDVKM.

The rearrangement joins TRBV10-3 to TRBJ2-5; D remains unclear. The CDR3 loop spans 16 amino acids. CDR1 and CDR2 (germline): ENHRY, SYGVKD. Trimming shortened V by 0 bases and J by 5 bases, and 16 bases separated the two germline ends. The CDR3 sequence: CAISESGSRVGETQYF. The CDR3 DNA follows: TGTGCCATCAGTGAGTCTGGTTCACGGGTCGGGGAGACCCAGTACTTC.

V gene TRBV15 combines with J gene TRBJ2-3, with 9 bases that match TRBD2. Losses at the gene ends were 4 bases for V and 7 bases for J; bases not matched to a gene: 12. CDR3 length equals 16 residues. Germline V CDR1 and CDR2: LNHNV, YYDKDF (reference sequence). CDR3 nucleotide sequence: TGTGCCACCAGCATTTTAGCGGGAGATCTTGTGAATACGCAGTATTTT. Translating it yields CATSILAGDLVNTQYF. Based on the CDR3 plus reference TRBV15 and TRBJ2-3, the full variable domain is DAMVIQNPRYQVTQFGKPVTLSCSQTLNHNVMYWYQQKSSQAPKLLFHYYDKDFNNEADTPDNFQSRRPNTSFCFLDIRSPGLGDTAMYLCATSILAGDLVNTQYFGPGTRLTVL.

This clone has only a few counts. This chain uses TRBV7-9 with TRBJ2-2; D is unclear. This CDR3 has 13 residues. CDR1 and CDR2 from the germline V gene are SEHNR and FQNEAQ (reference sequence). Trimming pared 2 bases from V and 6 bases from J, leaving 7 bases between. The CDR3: CASSLQEPGELFF. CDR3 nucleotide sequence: TGTGCCAGCAGCTTACAGGAACCCGGGGAGCTGTTTTTT.

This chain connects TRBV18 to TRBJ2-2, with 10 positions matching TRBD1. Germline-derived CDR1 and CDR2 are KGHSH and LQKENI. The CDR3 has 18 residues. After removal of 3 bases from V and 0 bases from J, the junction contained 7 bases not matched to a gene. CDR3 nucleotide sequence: TGTGCCAGCTCACCCATGACAGGGGGCGACACGAACACCGGGGAGCTGTTTTTT. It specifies CASSPMTGGDTNTGELFF.

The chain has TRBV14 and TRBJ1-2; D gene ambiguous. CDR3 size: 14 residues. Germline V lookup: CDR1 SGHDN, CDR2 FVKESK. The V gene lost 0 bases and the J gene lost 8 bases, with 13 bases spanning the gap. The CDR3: CASSQDLNLRGYTF. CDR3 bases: TGTGCCAGCAGCCAAGACTTGAATCTCCGGGGCTACACCTTC.

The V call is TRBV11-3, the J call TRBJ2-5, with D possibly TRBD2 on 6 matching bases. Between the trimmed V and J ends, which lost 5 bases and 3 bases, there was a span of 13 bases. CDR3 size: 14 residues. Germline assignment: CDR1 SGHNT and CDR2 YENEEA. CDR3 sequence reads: CASSPPGRKETQYF. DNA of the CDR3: TGTGCCAGCAGCCCCCCGGGGAGGAAAGAGACCCAGTACTTC.

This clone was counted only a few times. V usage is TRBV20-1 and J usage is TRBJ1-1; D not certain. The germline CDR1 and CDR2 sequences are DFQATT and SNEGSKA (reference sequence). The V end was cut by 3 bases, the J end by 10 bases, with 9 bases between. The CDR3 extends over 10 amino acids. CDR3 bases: TGCAGTGCTAGGCAATCCGGAGCTTTCTTT. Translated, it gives CSARQSGAFF.

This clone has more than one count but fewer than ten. For the CDR3, the DNA is TGTGCCAGTAGTATAGATCCAGTGAACACTGAAGCTTTCTTT. Its translation: CASSIDPVNTEAFF. The rearrangement joins TRBV19 to TRBJ1-1; no clear D gene. Germline lookup yields CDR1 LNHDA and CDR2 SQIVND (reference sequence). There are 14 residues in the CDR3. The V end lost 0 bases, the J end lost 0 bases, and 5 bases lay between the germline ends.

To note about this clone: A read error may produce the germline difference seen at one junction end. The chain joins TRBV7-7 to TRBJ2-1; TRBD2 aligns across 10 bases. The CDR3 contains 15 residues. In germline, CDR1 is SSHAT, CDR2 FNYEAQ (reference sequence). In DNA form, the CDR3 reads TGTGCTAGCAGCACCGGGACTAGCGCCGACAATGAGCAGTTCTTC. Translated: CASSTGTSADNEQFF.

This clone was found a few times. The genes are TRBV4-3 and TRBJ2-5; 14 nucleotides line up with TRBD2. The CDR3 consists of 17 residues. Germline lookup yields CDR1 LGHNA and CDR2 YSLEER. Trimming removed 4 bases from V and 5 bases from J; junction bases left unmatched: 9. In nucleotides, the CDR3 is TGCGCCAGCAGCCCTGGGACTAGCGGGAGCGTCGGGGAGACCCAGTACTTC. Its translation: CASSPGTSGSVGETQYF.

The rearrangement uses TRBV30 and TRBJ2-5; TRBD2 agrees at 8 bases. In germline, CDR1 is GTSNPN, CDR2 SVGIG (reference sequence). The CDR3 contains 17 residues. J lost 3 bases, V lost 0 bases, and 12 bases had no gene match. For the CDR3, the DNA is TGTGCCTGGAGTGTAGCCCGGAGCGGGGGCAGGGAAGAGACCCAGTACTTC. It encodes CAWSVARSGGREETQYF. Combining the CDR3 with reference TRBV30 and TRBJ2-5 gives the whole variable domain SQTIHQWPATLVQPVGSPLSLECTVEGTSNPNLYWYRQAAGRGLQLLFYSVGIGQISSEVPQNLSASRPQDRQFILSSKKLLLSDSGFYLCAWSVARSGGREETQYFGPGTRLLVL.

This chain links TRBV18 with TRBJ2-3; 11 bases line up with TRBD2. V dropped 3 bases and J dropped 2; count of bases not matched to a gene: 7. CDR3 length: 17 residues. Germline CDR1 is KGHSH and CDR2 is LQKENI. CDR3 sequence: CASSPIGLAGNTDTQYF. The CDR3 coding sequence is TGTGCCAGCTCACCGATCGGACTAGCGGGTAACACAGATACGCAGTATTTT.

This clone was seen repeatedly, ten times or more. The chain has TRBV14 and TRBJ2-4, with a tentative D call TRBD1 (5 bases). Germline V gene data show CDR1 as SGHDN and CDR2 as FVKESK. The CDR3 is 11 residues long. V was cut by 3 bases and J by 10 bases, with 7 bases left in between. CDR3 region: CASSQTAIQYF. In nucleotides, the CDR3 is TGTGCCAGCAGCCAGACAGCGATTCAGTACTTC.

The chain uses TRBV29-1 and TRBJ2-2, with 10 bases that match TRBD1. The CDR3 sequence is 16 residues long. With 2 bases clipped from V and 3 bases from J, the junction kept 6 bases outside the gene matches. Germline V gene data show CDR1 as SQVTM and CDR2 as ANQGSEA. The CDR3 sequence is CSVEPSGTGDTGELFF. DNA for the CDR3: TGCAGCGTTGAACCTTCGGGGACAGGGGACACCGGGGAGCTGTTTTTT.